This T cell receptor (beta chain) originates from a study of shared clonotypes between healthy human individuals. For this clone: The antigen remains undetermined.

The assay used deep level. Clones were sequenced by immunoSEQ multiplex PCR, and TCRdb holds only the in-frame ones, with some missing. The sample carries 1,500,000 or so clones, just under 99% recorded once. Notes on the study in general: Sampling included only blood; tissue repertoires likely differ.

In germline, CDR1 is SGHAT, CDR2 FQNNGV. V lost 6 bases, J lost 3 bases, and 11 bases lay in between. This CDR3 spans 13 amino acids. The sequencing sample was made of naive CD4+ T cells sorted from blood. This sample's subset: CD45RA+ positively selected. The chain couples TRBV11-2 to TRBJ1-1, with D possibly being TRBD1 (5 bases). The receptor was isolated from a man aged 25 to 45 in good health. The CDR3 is CASSQRRDTEAFF. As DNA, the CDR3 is TGTGCCAGCAGTCAACGCAGGGACACTGAAGCTTTCTTT.